Listed here are 16 T cell receptor beta chains from one sample, sequenced in a study of STAT5B mutations in CD4+ large granular lymphocyte leukemia. Measured with immunoSEQ multiplex PCR; TCRdb has only the in-frame clones, and not every one. The repertoire holds about 40,000 clones, with approximately 80% as singletons. The sample consisted of CD4+ T cells from blood buffy coats. Receptors originate from a human donor in good health.

This clone has more than one count but fewer than ten. The chain combines TRBV30 with TRBJ1-1; D is uncertain. V lost 7 bases to trimming and J lost 4 bases, with 13 bases between them. Germline values: CDR1 GTSNPN, CDR2 SVGIG (reference sequence). There are 12 residues in the CDR3. CDR3 coding DNA: TGTGCCTCAGCCTGGAGGGTCACTGAAGCTTTCTTT. It codes for CASAWRVTEAFF.

Only one count was recorded for this clone. The J gene is TRBJ2-7, the V gene TRBV5-6; tentative D call: TRBD2 (5 bases). CDR1 SGHDT and CDR2 YYEEEE come from the germline V gene. The V and J ends lost 0 bases and 0 bases respectively, with 19 bases between them. The CDR3 has 18 amino acids. The CDR3: CASSLARLRGKLSYEQYF. CDR3 coding DNA: TGTGCCAGCAGCTTGGCCCGTCTTAGAGGGAAACTCTCCTACGAGCAGTACTTC. Together with reference TRBV5-6 and TRBJ2-7, the CDR3 gives the full variable domain: DAGVTQSPTHLIKTRGQQVTLRCSPKSGHDTVSWYQQALGQGPQFIFQYYEEEERQRGNFPDRFSGHQFPNYSSELNVNALLLGDSALYLCASSLARLRGKLSYEQYFGPGTRLTVT.

The V call is TRBV5-1, the J call TRBJ2-3; no definite D call. This CDR3 is built from 14 residues. V lost 4 bases, J lost 2 bases, and 11 bases lay in between. Germline V gives CDR1 SGHRS, CDR2 YFSETQ. Written as DNA, the CDR3 is TGCGCCAGCAGCCCGGATCCTACCACAGATACGCAGTATTTT. Translating it yields CASSPDPTTDTQYF.

The chain joins TRBV7-2 to TRBJ2-7; D remains ambiguous. CDR3 length equals 13 residues. Trimming took off 1 base at V and 12 bases at J, with 16 bases between the two ends. Germline CDR1 SGHTA, CDR2 FQGNSA. The CDR3 bases are TGTGCCAGCAGCTTAGAACCCATTCTGATGCCGTACTTC. Translating it yields CASSLEPILMPYF. Supplemented by reference TRBV7-2 and TRBJ2-7, the full variable domain reads GAGVSQSPSNKVTEKGKDVELRCDPISGHTALYWYRQSLGQGLEFLIYFQGNSAPDKSGLPSDRFSAERTGGSVSTLTIQRTQQEDSAVYLCASSLEPILMPYFGPGTRLTVT.

This clone was observed a single time. This chain uses TRBV7-9 with TRBJ2-7, with TRBD1 matching over 9 bases. The ends lost 4 bases at V and 3 bases at J; junction bases unmatched: 4. From germline, CDR1 is SEHNR and CDR2 FQNEAQ (reference sequence). The CDR3 has 14 amino acids. CDR3 in amino acids: CASSSRDRVYEQYF. The DNA for the CDR3 is TGTGCCAGCAGCTCCCGGGACAGGGTCTACGAGCAGTACTTC.

The J gene is TRBJ1-4, the V gene TRBV28; 10 positions match TRBD1. Per the germline V gene, CDR1 is MDHEN and CDR2 is SYDVKM. The CDR3 runs 15 residues. The ends lost 0 bases at V and 5 bases at J; junction bases unmatched: 0. CDR3 bases: TGTGCCAGCAGTTTATGGACAGGGGGCAATGAAAAACTGTTTTTT. Translated, it gives CASSLWTGGNEKLFF.

This clone has just a few counts. The chain is built from TRBV7-9 and TRBJ1-5, with D hard to call. Germline V lookup: CDR1 SEHNR, CDR2 FQNEAQ (reference sequence). V shed 2 bases and J shed 5 bases, with 7 bases lying between them. The CDR3 is 13 amino acids. In nucleotides, the CDR3 is TGTGCCAGCAGCTTATTGGGCGATCAGCCCCAGCATTTT. It codes for CASSLLGDQPQHF.

The chain carries TRBV28 and TRBJ2-3; TRBD2 agrees at 9 bases. The CDR3 has 13 residues. Trimming at V came to 10 bases and at J to 5 bases, leaving 7 bases not matched to a gene. Germline loops: CDR1 MDHEN, CDR2 SYDVKM. The CDR3 region has the DNA TGTGCCATCGCGGGGGGGCCTCTAGATACGCAGTATTTT. Amino acid sequence: CAIAGGPLDTQYF. The full variable domain, its missing parts supplied by reference TRBV28 and TRBJ2-3, is DVKVTQSSRYLVKRTGEKVFLECVQDMDHENMFWYRQDPGLGLRLIYFSYDVKMKEKGDIPEGYSVSREKKERFSLILESASTNQTSMYLCAIAGGPLDTQYFGPGTRLTVL.

This chain links TRBV7-9 with TRBJ1-2; a weak D match, TRBD1 (6 bases). This CDR3 has 14 amino acids. Germline V gene data show CDR1 as SEHNR and CDR2 as FQNEAQ (reference sequence). Trimming took off 5 bases at V and 1 base at J, with 11 bases between the two ends. CDR3 sequence reads: CASSLDRHNYGYTF. The CDR3 nucleotides read TGTGCCAGCAGCCTGGACAGACATAACTATGGCTACACCTTC.

The sample holds one count of this clone. This chain links TRBV11-2 with TRBJ2-3, with D tentatively TRBD2 (5 bases). CDR3 length equals 15 residues. V lost 4 bases to trimming and J lost 1 base, with 12 bases between them. Per the germline V gene, CDR1 is SGHAT and CDR2 is FQNNGV. The CDR3 DNA reads TGTGCCAGCAGCTCCCCACTAGAGGGCACAGATACGCAGTATTTT. It encodes CASSSPLEGTDTQYF.

The chain links TRBV19 to TRBJ2-6; D gene unclear. Germline-derived CDR1 and CDR2 are LNHDA and SQIVND (reference sequence). Trimming removed 2 bases from V and 0 bases from J, with 8 bases in between. CDR3 length: 16 residues. CDR3 in amino acids: CASSIPVNSGANVLTF. In DNA, the CDR3 is TGTGCCAGTAGTATACCGGTTAACTCTGGGGCCAACGTCCTGACTTTC. Supplemented by reference TRBV19 and TRBJ2-6, the full variable domain reads DGGITQSPKYLFRKEGQNVTLSCEQNLNHDAMYWYRQDPGQGLRLIYYSQIVNDFQKGDIAEGYSVSREKKESFPLTVTSAQKNPTAFYLCASSIPVNSGANVLTFGAGSRLTVL.

This clone was counted between two and nine times. The J gene is TRBJ1-1, the V gene TRBV28; D not resolved. Between the trimmed V and J ends, which lost 10 bases and 10 bases, there was a span of 28 bases. The CDR3 is 15 residues long. Looked up from germline, CDR1 is MDHEN and CDR2 is SYDVKM. Here the CDR3 DNA reads TGTGCCACCCACCTCAAGACCGGGGTCGCGGGGTTAGCTTTCTTT. Its translation is CATHLKTGVAGLAFF.

The V and J genes are TRBV11-2 and TRBJ1-2; unclear D gene. V was clipped by 0 bases and J by 5 bases, with 13 bases between them. This CDR3 has 15 residues. CDR1 SGHAT and CDR2 FQNNGV come from the germline V gene. The CDR3 spells CASSLDPLEGYGYTF. CDR3 in DNA: TGTGCCAGCAGCTTAGATCCACTAGAGGGTTATGGCTACACCTTC.

The chain joins TRBV21-1 to TRBJ2-1; the D call of TRBD2 is as the table states it, not checked on the DNA. TRBV21-1 is labeled a pseudogene. CDR3 size: 12 residues. The CDR3 is CASRPSGGEQFF. The CDR3 DNA is TGTGCCAGCAGACCATCGGGGGGTGAGCAGTTCTTC.

The V call is TRBV20-1, the J call TRBJ1-4; no firm D call. CDR3 length: 11 residues. V was cut by 6 bases and J by 11 bases, with 13 bases left in between. Germline assignment: CDR1 DFQATT and CDR2 SNEGSKA (reference sequence). CDR3 bases: TGCAGTGCCCGAGACATCCCCAAACTGTTTTTT. It yields the protein CSARDIPKLFF.

The rearrangement links TRBV5-1 to TRBJ1-1, with 12 bases fitting TRBD1. CDR3 length equals 15 residues. V lost 2 bases to trimming and J lost 7 bases; unmatched junction nucleotides: 6. Germline V gene sequence: CDR1 SGHRS, CDR2 YFSETQ. The CDR3 loop reads CASSLPGQGAGEAFF. The CDR3 coding sequence is TGCGCCAGCAGCTTACCGGGACAGGGGGCTGGTGAAGCTTTCTTT.